The 19 T cell receptor beta chains below come from one sample, sequenced in a study of CD8+CD57+ T cells in acquired aplastic anemia (dated by TCRdb to the late 2010s). Instrument used: Illumina HiSeq 2000. TCR beta VDJ combination and CDR3 sequence profiling used genomic DNA as the template. TCRdb itself trimmed the public reads at Q25 with fastp, ran MiXCR and retained productive beta chains. Entries are consolidated by CDR3 protein sequence, retaining the most common genes and DNA. The sample table shows 200,000 to 250,000 distinct CDR3 sequences, and approximately 35% are seen once. In total, the top ten clones hold 0.9% to 1.2% of the sample. The sample consisted of sorted CD4+, CD8+, or CD8+CD57+ T cells (not recorded which) from PBMCs. All receptors come from a human donor in good health, serving as a control.

About this clonotype itself: One base away lies a much larger clone, so this may be a sequencing read error. The chain is built from TRBV12-3 or TRBV12-4 and TRBJ2-1; unclear D gene. The CDR3 is made up of 14 amino acids. CDR3 in DNA: TGTGCCAGCAGTTTAGCGGATGTCAGGCCAGAGCGGTTCTTC. It specifies CASSLADVRPERFF.

Remarks on this clonotype: An end of the junction does not agree with germline; a read error may underlie this. The chain joins TRBV20-1 to TRBJ1-3; D unresolved. Germline V gives CDR1 DFQATT, CDR2 SNEGSKA (reference sequence). The CDR3 has 11 amino acids. The CDR3 here is CSARDSGSHIF. DNA for the CDR3: TGCAGTGCTAGAGATAGCGGCTCCCACATTTTT.

There are a few counts of this clonotype. The chain has TRBV19 and TRBJ1-1; 7 bases are shared with TRBD1. This CDR3 comprises 17 residues. Germline V gene data show CDR1 as LNHDA and CDR2 as SQIVND (reference sequence). The V and J ends lost 5 bases and 0 bases, in that order; junction bases with no gene match: 12. The CDR3 DNA sequence: TGTGCCAGTAGTGCCTCCTCGGGACAGTCGATGAACACTGAAGCTTTCTTT. This codes for CASSASSGQSMNTEAFF. The full variable domain, in which reference TRBV19 and TRBJ1-1 provide the parts outside the CDR3, is DGGITQSPKYLFRKEGQNVTLSCEQNLNHDAMYWYRQDPGQGLRLIYYSQIVNDFQKGDIAEGYSVSREKKESFPLTVTSAQKNPTAFYLCASSASSGQSMNTEAFFGQGTRLTVV.

The chain is built from TRBV7-9 and TRBJ2-7; D ambiguous. The germline V gene has CDR1 SEHNR and CDR2 FQNEAQ (reference sequence). CDR3 size: 14 residues. Trimming shortened V by 5 bases and J by 5 bases, and 16 bases separated the two germline ends. The CDR3 sequence is CASSPQAGRHEQYF. The CDR3 coding sequence is TGTGCCAGCAGCCCTCAGGCTGGTCGGCACGAGCAGTACTTC.

This clonotype has at least ten counts. The rearrangement uses TRBV10-1 and TRBJ2-7, with D possibly matching TRBD1 (6 bases). This CDR3 has 14 residues. The germline V gene encodes CDR1 WNHNN and CDR2 SYGVQD (reference sequence). Trimming shortened V by 6 bases and J by 4 bases, and 16 bases separated the two germline ends. CDR3 nucleotides: TGCGCCAGCAGCGACGGACAGCGCGGTTACGAGCAGTACTTC. This sequence encodes CASSDGQRGYEQYF.

This clonotype was counted at least ten times. The chain employs TRBV11-3 and TRBJ2-1; 12 nucleotides agree with TRBD2. V lost 5 bases, J lost 9 bases, and 11 bases stayed unmatched. Germline V gene sequence: CDR1 SGHNT, CDR2 YENEEA. The CDR3 covers 16 residues. The CDR3 bases are TGTGCCAGCAGCCCCGGGACTAGCGGGCTGGTTCGTGAGCAGTTCTTC. Protein sequence: CASSPGTSGLVREQFF.

Comments on this clonotype: A read error may explain this, as a much larger clone is one base away. The chain combines TRBV20-1 with TRBJ1-3; D gene ambiguous. From germline, CDR1 is DFQATT and CDR2 SNEGSKA (reference sequence). This CDR3 spans 14 amino acids. In DNA, the CDR3 is TGCAGTGCGCGCACTCCGGGTCCCGGCAACACCACATATTTT. This sequence encodes CSARTPGPGNTTYF.

This clonotype was counted ten times or more. This chain joins TRBV2 and TRBJ1-5; D is ambiguous. The CDR3 is made up of 13 amino acids. Deletions cut 4 bases from V and 0 bases from J, with 4 bases between. Looked up from germline, CDR1 is SNHLY and CDR2 is FYNNEI. The CDR3, as DNA: TGTGCCAGCAGTGCGGATAGCAATCAGCCCCAGCATTTT. Translating it yields CASSADSNQPQHF.

Comments on this clonotype: This may arise from a read error, as a much more abundant clone is one base away. The chain recombines TRBV20-1 with TRBJ1-2, with 7 bases matching TRBD1. From germline, CDR1 is DFQATT and CDR2 SNEGSKA (reference sequence). The CDR3 spans 15 residues. In nucleotides, the CDR3 is TGCAGTGCTAGGACCGGGACAGCTTCATTGTTGGGCTACGCCTTC. It encodes CSARTGTASLLGYAF.

Points on this clonotype: A read error is possible here, since a much larger clone lies one base away. The chain combines TRBV14 with TRBJ2-7; D ambiguous. Germline-derived CDR1 and CDR2 are SGHDN and FVKESK. This CDR3 comprises 14 residues. With 2 bases removed from V and 5 bases from J, the gap between germline ends came to 13 bases. The CDR3 DNA is TGTGCCAGCAGCCAACTGGGTATCCCCCACGAGCAGTACTTC. The encoded protein is CASSQLGIPHEQYF.

This clonotype was picked up a small number of times. The V gene is TRBV3-1, the J gene TRBJ2-3; 11 positions agree with TRBD2. The V gene end was trimmed by 5 bases and the J gene end by 5 bases; junction bases not matched to a gene: 15. Germline V gene data show CDR1 as LGHDT and CDR2 as YNNKEL (reference sequence). The CDR3 runs to 18 residues. CDR3 in DNA: TGTGCCAGCAGCAAGTCCCCCTTAGCGGGAGGGCCGGTAGATACGCAGTATTTT. Amino acid sequence: CASSKSPLAGGPVDTQYF.

The sample holds one count of this clonotype. V usage is TRBV10-3 and J usage is TRBJ1-6; the D is unclear. Trimming took off 10 bases at V and 8 bases at J, with 15 bases between the two ends. Germline-derived CDR1 and CDR2 are ENHRY and SYGVKD. The CDR3 is 13 amino acids. The CDR3, as DNA: TGTGCCACCCGATTCTCTGGGGATTCACCCCTCCACTTT. Protein sequence: CATRFSGDSPLHF.

In this sample, this clonotype turned up many times. This chain links TRBV6-4 with TRBJ2-3; the D is unclear. Germline assignment: CDR1 MRHNA and CDR2 SNTAGT. V shed 0 bases and J shed 5 bases, with 3 bases lying between them. The CDR3 has 12 residues. CDR3 sequence (DNA): TGTGCCAGCAGTGACTCCCTAGATACGCAGTATTTT. This sequence encodes CASSDSLDTQYF.

Ten or more counts support this clonotype. V gene TRBV11-2 combines with J gene TRBJ2-5, with D possibly being TRBD2 (5 bases). This CDR3 has 16 residues. Trimming removed 4 bases from V and 1 base from J, with 16 bases in between. Looked up from germline, CDR1 is SGHAT and CDR2 is FQNNGV. DNA for the CDR3: TGTGCCAGCAGCTCACGGGTGGGAGCCGTCCAAGAGACCCAGTACTTC. This gives the protein CASSSRVGAVQETQYF.

The genes are TRBV9 and TRBJ1-4; 8 nucleotides agree with TRBD1. V shed 5 bases and J 0 bases; nucleotides not matched to a gene: 3. The CDR3 sequence is 15 residues long. From germline, CDR1 is SGDLS and CDR2 YYNGEE. The CDR3 bases are TGTGCCAGCAGTGGACAGGGAGCAACTAATGAAAAACTGTTTTTT. Translating it yields CASSGQGATNEKLFF.

This clonotype was counted many times. The chain employs TRBV6-5 and TRBJ1-5; D call uncertain. The CDR3 has 15 residues. Germline V gene data show CDR1 as MNHEY and CDR2 as SVGAGI. V lost 2 bases, J lost 5 bases, and 13 bases lay in between. CDR3 in DNA: TGTGCCAGCAGTTACGGCGTAGGGCCTTATCAGCCCCAGCATTTT. This translates into CASSYGVGPYQPQHF.

This clonotype has a handful of counts. This chain links TRBV7-3 with TRBJ1-1, with unresolved D. The CDR3 is 13 amino acids. Trimming pared 5 bases from V and 1 base from J, leaving 8 bases between. Germline values: CDR1 SGHTA, CDR2 FQGTGA. The CDR3 bases are TGTGCCAGCAGCACCCTGGGGAACACTGAAGCTTTCTTT. This codes for CASSTLGNTEAFF.

This clonotype was seen ten or more times. The rearrangement uses TRBV29-1 and TRBJ2-1, with D perhaps matching TRBD1 (5 bases). Germline CDR1 reads SQVTM; CDR2 reads ANQGSEA. Trimming left V 5 bases short and J 2 bases short, with 13 bases between. CDR3 length equals 14 residues. CDR3 coding DNA: TGCAGCGTTATTCAGGGTGTGGCCTACAATGAGCAGTTCTTC. This encodes CSVIQGVAYNEQFF.

This clonotype was counted many times. The gene calls are TRBV6-1 and TRBJ2-3, with unresolved D. This CDR3 region has 15 residues. Trimming pared 4 bases from V and 2 bases from J, leaving 13 bases between. Germline V gene data show CDR1 as MNHNS and CDR2 as SASEGT. The CDR3 spells CASSVGVTFTDTQYF. The CDR3 coding sequence is TGTGCCAGCAGTGTTGGCGTAACCTTCACAGATACGCAGTATTTT.